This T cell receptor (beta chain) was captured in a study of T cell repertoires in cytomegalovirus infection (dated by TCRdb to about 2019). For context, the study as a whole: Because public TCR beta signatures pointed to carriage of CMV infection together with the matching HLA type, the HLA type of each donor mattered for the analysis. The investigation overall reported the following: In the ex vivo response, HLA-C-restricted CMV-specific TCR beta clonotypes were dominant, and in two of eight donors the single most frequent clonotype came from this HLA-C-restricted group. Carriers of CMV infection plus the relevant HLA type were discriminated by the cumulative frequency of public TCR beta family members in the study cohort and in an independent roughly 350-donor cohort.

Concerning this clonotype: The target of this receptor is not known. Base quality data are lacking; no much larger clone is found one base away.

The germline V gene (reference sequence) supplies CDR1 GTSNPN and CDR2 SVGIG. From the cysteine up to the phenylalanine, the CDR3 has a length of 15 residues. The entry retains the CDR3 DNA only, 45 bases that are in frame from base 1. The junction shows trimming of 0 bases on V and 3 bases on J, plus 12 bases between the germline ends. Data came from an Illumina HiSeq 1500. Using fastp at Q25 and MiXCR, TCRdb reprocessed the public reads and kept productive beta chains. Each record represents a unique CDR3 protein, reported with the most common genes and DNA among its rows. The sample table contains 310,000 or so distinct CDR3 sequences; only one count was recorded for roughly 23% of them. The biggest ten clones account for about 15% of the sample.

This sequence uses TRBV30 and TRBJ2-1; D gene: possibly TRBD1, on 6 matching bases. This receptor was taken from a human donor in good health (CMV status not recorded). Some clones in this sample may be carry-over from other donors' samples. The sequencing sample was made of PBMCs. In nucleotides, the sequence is TGTGCCTGGAGTGTTAAGACAGGATACTACAATGAGCAGTTCTTC. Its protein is CAWSVKTGYYNEQFF.